Following are 28 T cell receptor beta chains from one sample sequenced in a study of blood T cell repertoires in COVID-19. TCRdb's copy holds only in-frame clones and misses some; the assay was immunoSEQ multiplex PCR. The data contain 52,000 or so clones, roughly 89% of them singletons. Material for sequencing was peripheral blood. The source is a man of 80 years or more with acute or convalescent COVID-19.

The V and J genes are TRBV27 and TRBJ2-7; possibly TRBD1 for D (7 bases). The V gene lost 4 bases and the J gene lost 4 bases, with 20 bases spanning the gap. The germline V gene has CDR1 MNHEY and CDR2 SMNVEV (reference sequence). The CDR3 is 16 amino acids. CDR3 in DNA: TGTGCCAGCAGTTCCCCTACAGGGGCTGGAGGGTACGAGCAGTACTTC. Protein: CASSSPTGAGGYEQYF.

The chain links TRBV5-1 to TRBJ2-7; 9 nucleotides agree with TRBD1. The V and J ends lost 0 bases and 3 bases, in that order; junction bases with no gene match: 1. The CDR3 covers 14 residues. CDR1 SGHRS and CDR2 YFSETQ come from the germline V gene. CDR3 amino acids: CASSLGQGGYEQYF. The CDR3 bases are TGCGCCAGCAGCTTGGGACAGGGGGGCTACGAGCAGTACTTC.

V usage is TRBV12-5 and J usage is TRBJ2-3; TRBD2 might be the D (6 bases). CDR1 is LGHNT, CDR2 FRNRAP, per germline. V was cut by 3 bases and J by 0 bases, with 19 bases left in between. The CDR3 length is 18 residues. CDR3 bases: TGTGCTAGTGGTTTTAGAGTTCCGGGCGGGGTAAGCACAGATACGCAGTATTTT. Translating gives CASGFRVPGGVSTDTQYF.

The rearrangement joins TRBV5-4 to TRBJ2-4; 9 bases are a match to TRBD2. J was trimmed by 5 bases and V by 5 bases; bases with no gene match: 2. The CDR3 is 13 residues long. Germline loops: CDR1 SGHNT, CDR2 YYREEE (reference sequence). This CDR3 reads CASRIAGENIQYF. DNA for the CDR3: TGTGCCAGCAGAATAGCGGGGGAAAACATTCAGTACTTC.

The chain carries TRBV2 and TRBJ1-6; 7 positions match TRBD1. Per the germline V gene, CDR1 is SNHLY and CDR2 is FYNNEI. The V gene end was trimmed by 8 bases and the J gene end by 4 bases; junction bases not matched to a gene: 5. The CDR3 contains 14 residues. The CDR3 sequence: CASAPGQYNSPLHF. In nucleotides, the CDR3 is TGTGCCAGCGCCCCGGGACAGTATAATTCACCCCTCCACTTT.

The chain is built from TRBV18 and TRBJ2-5; TRBD1 aligns across 7 bases. The CDR3 contains 19 residues. Germline V lookup: CDR1 KGHSH, CDR2 LQKENI. Trimming at V came to 0 bases and at J to 4 bases, leaving 17 bases not matched to a gene. CDR3 sequence: CASSPPGYNDRVAGETQYF. CDR3 DNA sequence: TGTGCCAGCTCACCACCGGGGTACAACGACAGGGTGGCGGGAGAGACCCAGTACTTC. The variable domain in full, completed from reference TRBV18 and TRBJ2-5, reads NAGVMQNPRHLVRRRGQEARLRCSPMKGHSHVYWYRQLPEEGLKFMVYLQKENIIDESGMPKERFSAEFPKEGPSILRIQQVVRGDSAAYFCASSPPGYNDRVAGETQYFGPGTRLLVL.

The rearrangement links TRBV6-2 or TRBV6-3 to TRBJ2-7; 10 bases fit TRBD1. Trimming took 6 bases from V and 7 from J; bases not matched to a gene: 15. Per germline, CDR1 MNHEY and CDR2 SVGEGT. CDR3 size: 16 residues. DNA for the CDR3: TGTGCCAGCAGCCCCGAGGGGACAGGGGATCTCAAAGAGCAGTACTTC. It translates to CASSPEGTGDLKEQYF.

The chain couples TRBV6-5 to TRBJ2-5; TRBD2 might be the D (6 bases). Trimming removed 6 bases from V and 4 bases from J, with 9 bases in between. The V gene's germline CDR1 is MNHEY and CDR2 SVGAGI. This CDR3 has 12 amino acids. The CDR3 DNA reads as TGTGCCAGCAGCCTAGCGTTAGAGACCCAGTACTTC. Amino acids: CASSLALETQYF.

The chain uses TRBV12-3 or TRBV12-4 and TRBJ1-1; TRBD1 matches at 7 bases. The junction had 10 bases not matched to a gene; V was cut back by 5 bases and J by 10 bases. The CDR3 spans 13 residues. Here the CDR3 DNA reads TGTGCCAGCAGTCCACGAGGGGGCGCGGCAGCTTTCTTT. Its translation is CASSPRGGAAAFF.

This chain uses TRBV9 with TRBJ2-3; 10 nucleotides line up with TRBD2. J lost 3 bases, V lost 1 base, and 8 bases had no gene match. Looked up from germline, CDR1 is SGDLS and CDR2 is YYNGEE. The CDR3 extends over 17 amino acids. The CDR3 sequence is CASSVRSGGAGTDTQYF. CDR3 in DNA: TGTGCCAGCAGCGTAAGAAGCGGGGGGGCCGGGACAGATACGCAGTATTTT.

The chain combines TRBV7-2 with TRBJ1-1; 8 bases are a match to TRBD1. Germline CDR1 is SGHTA and CDR2 is FQGNSA. CDR3 length equals 14 residues. J was trimmed by 4 bases and V by 1 base; bases with no gene match: 2. CDR3 DNA: TGTGCCAGCAGCTTAGGAGGGACAGGCACTGAAGCTTTCTTT. It yields the protein CASSLGGTGTEAFF.

The rearrangement joins TRBV30 to TRBJ1-4; D is perhaps TRBD1 (5 bases). Germline lookup yields CDR1 GTSNPN and CDR2 SVGIG (reference sequence). This CDR3 has 14 amino acids. V gave up 2 bases and J gave up 0 bases, with 7 bases separating them. CDR3 bases: TGTGCCTGGAGTACGGGGGCAACTAATGAAAAACTGTTTTTT. Translating gives CAWSTGATNEKLFF.

J is TRBJ2-7 and V is TRBV19; 7 bases line up with TRBD1. The junction had 12 bases not matched to a gene; V was cut back by 7 bases and J by 6 bases. The CDR3 is 14 residues long. Germline loops: CDR1 LNHDA, CDR2 SQIVND (reference sequence). The CDR3: CASKGAAWASEQYF. The CDR3 DNA sequence: TGTGCCAGTAAGGGGGCAGCCTGGGCTTCCGAGCAGTACTTC.

The rearrangement links TRBV5-1 to TRBJ1-5; D is undetermined. The CDR3 totals 15 residues. With 0 bases removed from V and 0 bases from J, the gap between germline ends came to 7 bases. The germline gives CDR1 SGHRS, CDR2 YFSETQ. The CDR3 region has the DNA TGCGCCAGCAGCTTGGACGGGAATAGCAATCAGCCCCAGCATTTT. Encoded protein: CASSLDGNSNQPQHF. Full variable domain (remainder filled in from reference TRBV5-1 and TRBJ1-5): KAGVTQTPRYLIKTRGQQVTLSCSPISGHRSVSWYQQTPGQGLQFLFEYFSETQRNKGNFPGRFSGRQFSNSRSEMNVSTLELGDSALYLCASSLDGNSNQPQHFGDGTRLSIL.

The V call is TRBV6-6, the J call TRBJ1-1; D perhaps matches TRBD1 (5 bases). V dropped 7 bases and J dropped 0 bases, with 9 bases sitting between them. Germline CDR1 reads MNHNY; CDR2 reads SVGAGI (reference sequence). The CDR3 has 13 amino acids. The CDR3 sequence: CASTKQVNTEAFF. The CDR3 DNA is TGTGCCAGCACCAAACAGGTGAACACTGAAGCTTTCTTT.

V is TRBV3-1 (or the pseudogene TRBV3-2) and J is TRBJ2-3; D perhaps matches TRBD2 (7 bases). CDR1 is LGHDT and CDR2 is YNNKEL in the germline V gene (reference sequence). Trimming left V 0 bases short and J 2 bases short, with 12 bases between. The CDR3 contains 16 residues. DNA of the CDR3: TGTGCCAGCAGCCAAGAGGGGGGGCAGGTCACAGATACGCAGTATTTT. Protein product: CASSQEGGQVTDTQYF.

The chain combines TRBV5-4 with TRBJ1-6; 7 positions agree with TRBD1. With V trimmed by 3 bases and J by 7 bases, 7 bases remained unmatched. CDR1 and CDR2 from the germline V gene are SGHNT and YYREEE (reference sequence). There are 15 residues in the CDR3. This chain's CDR3 is CASSSDRAANSPLHF. Written as DNA, the CDR3 is TGTGCCAGCAGCTCAGACAGGGCGGCAAATTCACCCCTCCACTTT.

Written as DNA, the CDR3 is TGCGCCAGCAGCCAAGTTACATACAGGGGGCAGAACACCGGGGAGCTGTTTTTT. This gives the protein CASSQVTYRGQNTGELFF. The V and J genes are TRBV4-1 and TRBJ2-2, with TRBD1 identical over 9 bases. V shed 1 base, J shed 1 base, and the junction held 7 bases outside the gene matches. Germline V gene lookup returns CDR1 MGHRA and CDR2 YSYEKL. This CDR3 is 18 amino acids long.

The J gene is TRBJ2-7, the V gene TRBV29-1, with 11 positions matching TRBD1. The CDR3 has 13 amino acids. CDR1 and CDR2 (germline): SQVTM, ANQGSEA. The ends lost 6 bases at V and 8 bases at J; junction bases unmatched: 9. The CDR3 region is CSVGDRGFSQQYF. The DNA of the CDR3 is TGCAGCGTCGGGGACAGGGGGTTTTCTCAGCAGTACTTC.

The CDR3 reads CASSKQGADNQPQHF. The CDR3 DNA is TGTGCCAGCAGCAAACAGGGGGCAGACAATCAGCCCCAGCATTTT. The gene calls are TRBV7-8 and TRBJ1-5, with 9 nucleotides matching TRBD1. CDR1 is SGHVS and CDR2 is FQNEAQ in the germline V gene. The CDR3 is made up of 15 amino acids. V was clipped by 5 bases and J by 3 bases; unmatched bases: 5. The complete variable domain, with remaining parts taken from reference TRBV7-8 and TRBJ1-5, reads GAGVSQSPRYKVAKRGQDVALRCDPISGHVSLFWYQQALGQGPEFLTYFQNEAQLDKSGLPSDRFFAERPEGSVSTLKIQRTQQEDSAVYLCASSKQGADNQPQHFGDGTRLSIL.

The rearrangement joins TRBV7-2 to TRBJ2-1, with 9 bases lining up with TRBD1. The length of the CDR3 is 16 residues. Germline CDR1 SGHTA, CDR2 FQGNSA. J lost 5 bases, V lost 5 bases, and 10 bases had no gene match. In DNA form, the CDR3 reads TGTGCCAGCAGCCCCAGGGGGACAGGGTTCGACAATGAGCAGTTCTTC. Its translation is CASSPRGTGFDNEQFF.

This chain links TRBV12-3 or TRBV12-4 with TRBJ1-3; 8 nucleotides line up with TRBD1. CDR3 length equals 13 residues. Losses at the gene ends were 6 bases for V and 4 bases for J; bases not matched to a gene: 2. Here the CDR3 DNA reads TGTGCCAGCAGCAGGGACAGGGGAAACACCATATATTTT. Amino acid sequence: CASSRDRGNTIYF.

This clone was recorded a few times. The CDR3 coding sequence is TGTGCCAGCAGACGACAGGGGAATCTAGGTGGCTACACCTTC. Its protein product is CASRRQGNLGGYTF. V and J are TRBV6-1 and TRBJ1-2; 8 positions agree with TRBD1. The CDR3 is 14 amino acids. J was trimmed by 7 bases and V by 6 bases; bases with no gene match: 10. CDR1 MNHNS and CDR2 SASEGT come from the germline V gene.

V is TRBV19 and J is TRBJ1-2; D uncertain. Trimming removed 7 bases at V and 4 bases at J, with 10 bases between. The CDR3 sequence is 12 residues long. The germline V gene has CDR1 LNHDA and CDR2 SQIVND (reference sequence). The CDR3 region is CASKGPGYGYTF. CDR3 sequence (DNA): TGTGCCAGTAAAGGCCCGGGCTATGGCTACACCTTC.

The CDR3 bases are TGTGCCAGCAGCTTAGGTTGGAGCGGGGGGGCCTACGAGCAGTACTTC. Its translation: CASSLGWSGGAYEQYF. The J gene is TRBJ2-7, the V gene TRBV11-2; 10 positions match TRBD2. This CDR3 has 16 residues. Germline V gene sequence: CDR1 SGHAT, CDR2 FQNNGV. Trimming at V came to 1 base and at J to 2 bases, leaving 5 bases not matched to a gene. The whole variable domain, filled in from reference TRBV11-2 and TRBJ2-7, reads EAGVAQSPRYKIIEKRQSVAFWCNPISGHATLYWYQQILGQGPKLLIQFQNNGVVDDSQLPKDRFSAERLKGVDSTLKIQPAKLEDSAVYLCASSLGWSGGAYEQYFGPGTRLTVT.

The chain carries TRBV7-8 and TRBJ1-6; the D gene is possibly TRBD1 (6 bases). The V gene's germline CDR1 is SGHVS and CDR2 FQNEAQ. The CDR3 length is 15 residues. V lost 5 bases to trimming and J lost 0 bases, with 8 bases between them. As DNA, the CDR3 is TGTGCCAGCAGCGACAGGAGCTCCTATAATTCACCCCTCCACTTT. Protein sequence: CASSDRSSYNSPLHF.

The V gene is TRBV9, the J gene TRBJ2-7; TRBD2 matches at 10 bases. The CDR3 is 15 amino acids. Germline trimming cut 4 bases from V and 3 bases from J; bases unmatched to any gene: 7. Germline V gene data show CDR1 as SGDLS and CDR2 as YYNGEE. Here the CDR3 reads CASSNQRGGVYEQYF. The CDR3 DNA is TGTGCCAGCAGCAATCAGCGGGGGGGCGTCTACGAGCAGTACTTC.

The V call is TRBV7-9, the J call TRBJ1-5, with 12 bases identical to TRBD1. The germline V gene encodes CDR1 SEHNR and CDR2 FQNEAQ (reference sequence). This CDR3 is 17 amino acids long. The V gene end was trimmed by 3 bases and the J gene end by 7 bases; junction bases not matched to a gene: 10. The CDR3 reads CASSFSGTGGIGQPQHF. In DNA form, the CDR3 reads TGTGCCAGCAGCTTCTCCGGGACAGGGGGCATAGGACAGCCCCAGCATTTT.